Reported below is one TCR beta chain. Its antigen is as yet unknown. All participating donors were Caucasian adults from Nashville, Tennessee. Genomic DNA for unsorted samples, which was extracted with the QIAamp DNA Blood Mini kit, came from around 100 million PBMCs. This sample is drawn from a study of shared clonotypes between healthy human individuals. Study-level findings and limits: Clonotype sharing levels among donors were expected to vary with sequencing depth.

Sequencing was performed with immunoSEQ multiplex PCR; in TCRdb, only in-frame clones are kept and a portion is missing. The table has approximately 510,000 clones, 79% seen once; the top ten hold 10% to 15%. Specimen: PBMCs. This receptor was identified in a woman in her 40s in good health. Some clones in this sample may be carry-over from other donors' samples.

The CDR3 region is CASSREQISYEQYF. The CDR3 DNA reads as TGTGCCAGCAGTAGGGAGCAGATATCCTACGAGCAGTACTTC. The rearrangement uses TRBV7-8 and TRBJ2-7, with D possibly TRBD2 on 5 matching bases. Trimming took off 6 bases at V and 1 base at J, with 13 bases between the two ends. CDR3 size: 14 residues. Germline V gives CDR1 SGHVS, CDR2 FQNEAQ. The variable domain in full, completed from reference TRBV7-8 and TRBJ2-7, reads GAGVSQSPRYKVAKRGQDVALRCDPISGHVSLFWYQQALGQGPEFLTYFQNEAQLDKSGLPSDRFFAERPEGSVSTLKIQRTQQEDSAVYLCASSREQISYEQYFGPGTRLTVT.